The entry below gives a single TCR beta chain sequence along with its context. Vbeta (60) and Jbeta (13) primers were used in the PCR. Libraries were prepared by immunoSEQ multiplex PCR; TCRdb keeps only in-frame clonotypes and omits some of them. The repertoire has about 140,000 clones, around four fifths of them found once; the top ten carry roughly 1.2%. This CDR3 has 15 amino acids. J was trimmed by 6 bases and V by 6 bases; bases with no gene match: 11. CDR1 and CDR2 from the germline V gene are MDHEN and SYDVKM. The data are from a study of cytomegalovirus exposure and HLA in healthy donors. Whole-study context: T cells numbering some 170 million yielded some 100 million unique TCR beta sequences in an earlier analysis.

As for the donors, each was a healthy bone marrow donor. V and J are TRBV28 and TRBJ1-5; 7 bases align to TRBD1. The sequence was collected from a male donor in good health and CMV-seropositive. Sequencing input: PBMCs. The CDR3 protein is CASRTSTGSGQPQHF. The CDR3 nucleotides are TGTGCCAGCAGGACATCGACAGGGTCGGGTCAGCCCCAGCATTTT. The variable domain in full, with the rest retrieved from reference TRBV28 and TRBJ1-5, is DVKVTQSSRYLVKRTGEKVFLECVQDMDHENMFWYRQDPGLGLRLIYFSYDVKMKEKGDIPEGYSVSREKKERFSLILESASTNQTSMYLCASRTSTGSGQPQHFGDGTRLSIL.